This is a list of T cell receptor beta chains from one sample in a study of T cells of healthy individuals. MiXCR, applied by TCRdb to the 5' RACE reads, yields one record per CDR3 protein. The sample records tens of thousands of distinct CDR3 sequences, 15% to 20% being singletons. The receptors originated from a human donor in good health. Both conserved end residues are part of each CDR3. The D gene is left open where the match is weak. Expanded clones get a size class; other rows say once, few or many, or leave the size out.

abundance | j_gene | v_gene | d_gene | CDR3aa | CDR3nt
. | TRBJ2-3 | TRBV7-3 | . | CASSLSPLTDTQYF | TGTGCCAGCAGCTTATCCCCCCTCACAGATACGCAGTATTTT
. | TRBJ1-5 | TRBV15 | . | CATSRDRTELGWHF | TGTGCCACCAGCAGAGATCGGACGGAACTGGGATGGCATTTT
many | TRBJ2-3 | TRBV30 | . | CAWSKGIADTQYF | TGTGCCTGGAGTAAGGGAATCGCAGATACGCAGTATTTT
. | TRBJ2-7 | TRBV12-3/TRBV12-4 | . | CASSSGPEDEQYF | TGTGCCAGCAGTTCCGGACCCGAGGACGAGCAGTACTTC
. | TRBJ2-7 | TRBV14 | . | CASSRRTAFYEQYF | TGTGCCAGCAGCCGTCGGACAGCATTCTACGAGCAGTACTTC
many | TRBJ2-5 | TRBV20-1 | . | CSAGPTQETQYF | TGCAGTGCGGGACCAACACAAGAGACCCAGTACTTC
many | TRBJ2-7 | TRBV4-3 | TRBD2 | CASSQDLVGTSGSYEQYF | TGCGCCAGCAGCCAAGATCTGGTCGGGACTAGCGGATCCTACGAGCAGTACTTC
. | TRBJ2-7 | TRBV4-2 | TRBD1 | CASSLQGAARGSEQYF | TGTGCCAGCAGCCTCCAAGGGGCCGCCAGGGGGTCCGAGCAGTACTTC
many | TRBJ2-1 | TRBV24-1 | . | CATSDFGSPQQFF | TGTGCCACCAGTGATTTCGGGTCTCCACAGCAGTTCTTC
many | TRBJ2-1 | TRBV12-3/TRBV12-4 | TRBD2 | CASTGTSGSNEQFF | TGTGCCAGCACTGGGACTAGCGGGAGCAATGAGCAGTTCTTC